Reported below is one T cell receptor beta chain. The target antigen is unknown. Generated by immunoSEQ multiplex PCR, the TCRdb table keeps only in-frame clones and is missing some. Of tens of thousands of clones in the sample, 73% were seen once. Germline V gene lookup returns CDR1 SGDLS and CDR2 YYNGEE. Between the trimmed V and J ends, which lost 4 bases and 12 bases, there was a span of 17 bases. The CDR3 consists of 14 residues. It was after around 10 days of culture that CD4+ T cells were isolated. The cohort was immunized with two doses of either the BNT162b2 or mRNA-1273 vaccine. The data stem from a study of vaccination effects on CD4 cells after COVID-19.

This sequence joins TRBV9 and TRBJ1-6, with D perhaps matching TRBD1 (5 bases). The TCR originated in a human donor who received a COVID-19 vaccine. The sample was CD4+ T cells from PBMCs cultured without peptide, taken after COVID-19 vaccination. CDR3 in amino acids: CASSLDGAYEPLHF. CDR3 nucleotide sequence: TGTGCCAGCAGCCTCGACGGGGCTTATGAACCCCTCCACTTT.